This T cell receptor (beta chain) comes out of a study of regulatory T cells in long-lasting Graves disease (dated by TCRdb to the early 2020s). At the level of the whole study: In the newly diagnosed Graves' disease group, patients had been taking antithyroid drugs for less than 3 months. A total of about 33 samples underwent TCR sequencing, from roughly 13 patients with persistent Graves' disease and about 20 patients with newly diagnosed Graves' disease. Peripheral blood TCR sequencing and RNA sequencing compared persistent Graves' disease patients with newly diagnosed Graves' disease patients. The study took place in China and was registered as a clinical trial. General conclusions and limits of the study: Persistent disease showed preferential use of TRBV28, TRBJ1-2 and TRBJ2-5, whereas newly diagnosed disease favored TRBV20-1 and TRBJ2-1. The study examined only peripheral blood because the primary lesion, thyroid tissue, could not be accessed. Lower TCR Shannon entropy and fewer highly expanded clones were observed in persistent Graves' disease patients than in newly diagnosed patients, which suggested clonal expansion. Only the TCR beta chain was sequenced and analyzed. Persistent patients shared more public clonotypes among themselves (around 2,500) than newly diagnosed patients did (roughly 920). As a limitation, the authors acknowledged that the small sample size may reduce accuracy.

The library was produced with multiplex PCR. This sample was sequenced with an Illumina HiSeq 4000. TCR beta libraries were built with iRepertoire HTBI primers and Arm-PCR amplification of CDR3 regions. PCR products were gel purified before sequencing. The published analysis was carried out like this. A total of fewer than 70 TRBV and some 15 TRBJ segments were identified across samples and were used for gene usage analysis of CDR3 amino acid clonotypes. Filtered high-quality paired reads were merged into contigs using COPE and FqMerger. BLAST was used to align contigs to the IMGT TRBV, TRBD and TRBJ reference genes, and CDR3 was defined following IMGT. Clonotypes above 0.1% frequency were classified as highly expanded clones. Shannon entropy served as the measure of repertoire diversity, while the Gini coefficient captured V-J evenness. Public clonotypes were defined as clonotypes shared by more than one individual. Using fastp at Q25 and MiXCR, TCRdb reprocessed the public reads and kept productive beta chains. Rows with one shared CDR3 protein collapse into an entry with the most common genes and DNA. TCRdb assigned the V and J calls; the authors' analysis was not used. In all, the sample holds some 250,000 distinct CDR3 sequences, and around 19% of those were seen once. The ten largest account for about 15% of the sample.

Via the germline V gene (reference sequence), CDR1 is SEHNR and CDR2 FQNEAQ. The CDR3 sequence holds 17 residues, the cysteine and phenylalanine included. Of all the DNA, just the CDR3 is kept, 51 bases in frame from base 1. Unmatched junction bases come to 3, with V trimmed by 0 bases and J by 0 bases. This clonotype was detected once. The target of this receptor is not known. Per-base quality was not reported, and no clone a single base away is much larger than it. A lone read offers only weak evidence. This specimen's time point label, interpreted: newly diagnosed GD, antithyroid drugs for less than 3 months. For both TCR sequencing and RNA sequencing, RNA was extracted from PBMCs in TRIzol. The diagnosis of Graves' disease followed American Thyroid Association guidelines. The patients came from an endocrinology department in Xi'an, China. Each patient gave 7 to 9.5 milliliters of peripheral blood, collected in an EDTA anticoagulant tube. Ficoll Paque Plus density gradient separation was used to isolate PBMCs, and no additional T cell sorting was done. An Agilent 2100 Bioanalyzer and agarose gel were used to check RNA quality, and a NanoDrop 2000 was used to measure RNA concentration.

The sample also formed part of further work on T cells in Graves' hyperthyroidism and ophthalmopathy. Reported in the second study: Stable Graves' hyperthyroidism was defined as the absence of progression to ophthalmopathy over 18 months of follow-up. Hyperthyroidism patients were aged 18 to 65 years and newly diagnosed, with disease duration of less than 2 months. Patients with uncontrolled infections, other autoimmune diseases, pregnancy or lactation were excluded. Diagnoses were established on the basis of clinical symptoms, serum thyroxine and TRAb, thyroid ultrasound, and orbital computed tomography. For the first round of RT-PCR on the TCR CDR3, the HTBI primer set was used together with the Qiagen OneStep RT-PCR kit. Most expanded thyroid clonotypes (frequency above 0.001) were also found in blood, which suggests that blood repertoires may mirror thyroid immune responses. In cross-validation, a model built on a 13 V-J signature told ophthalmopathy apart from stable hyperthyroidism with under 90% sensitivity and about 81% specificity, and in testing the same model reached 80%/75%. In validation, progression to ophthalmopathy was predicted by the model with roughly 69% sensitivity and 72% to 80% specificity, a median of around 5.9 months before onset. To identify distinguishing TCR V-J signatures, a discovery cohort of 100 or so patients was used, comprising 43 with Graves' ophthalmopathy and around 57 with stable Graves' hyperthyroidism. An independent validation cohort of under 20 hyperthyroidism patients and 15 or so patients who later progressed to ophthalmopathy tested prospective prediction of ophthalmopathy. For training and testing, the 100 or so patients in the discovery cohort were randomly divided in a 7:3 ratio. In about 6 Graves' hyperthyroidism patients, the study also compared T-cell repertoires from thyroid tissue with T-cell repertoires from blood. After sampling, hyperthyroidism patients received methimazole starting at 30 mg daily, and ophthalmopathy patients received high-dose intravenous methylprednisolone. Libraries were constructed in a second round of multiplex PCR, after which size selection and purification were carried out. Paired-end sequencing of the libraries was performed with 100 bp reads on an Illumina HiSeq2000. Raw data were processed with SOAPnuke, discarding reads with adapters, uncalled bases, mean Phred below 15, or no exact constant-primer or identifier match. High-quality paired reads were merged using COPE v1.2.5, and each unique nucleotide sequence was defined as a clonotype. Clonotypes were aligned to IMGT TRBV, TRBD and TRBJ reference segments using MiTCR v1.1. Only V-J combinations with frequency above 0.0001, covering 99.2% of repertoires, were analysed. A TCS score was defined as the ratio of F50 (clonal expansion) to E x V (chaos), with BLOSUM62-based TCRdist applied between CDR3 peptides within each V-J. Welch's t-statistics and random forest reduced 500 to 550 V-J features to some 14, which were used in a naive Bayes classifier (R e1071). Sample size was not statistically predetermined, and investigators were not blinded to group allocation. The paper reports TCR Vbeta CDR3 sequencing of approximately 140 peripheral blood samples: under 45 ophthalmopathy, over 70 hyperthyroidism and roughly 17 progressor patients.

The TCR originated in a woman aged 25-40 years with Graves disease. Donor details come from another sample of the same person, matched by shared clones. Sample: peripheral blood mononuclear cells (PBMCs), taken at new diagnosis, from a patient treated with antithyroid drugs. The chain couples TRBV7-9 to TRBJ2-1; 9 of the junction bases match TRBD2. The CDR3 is CASSLATSGVSYNEQFF. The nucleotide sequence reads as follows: TGTGCCAGCAGCTTAGCGACTAGCGGAGTCTCCTACAATGAGCAGTTCTTC. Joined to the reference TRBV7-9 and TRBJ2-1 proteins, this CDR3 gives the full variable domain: DTGVSQNPRHKITKRGQNVTFRCDPISEHNRLYWYRQTLGQGPEFLTYFQNEAQLEKSRLLSDRFSAERPKGSFSTLEIQRTEQGDSAMYLCASSLATSGVSYNEQFFGPGTRLTVL.